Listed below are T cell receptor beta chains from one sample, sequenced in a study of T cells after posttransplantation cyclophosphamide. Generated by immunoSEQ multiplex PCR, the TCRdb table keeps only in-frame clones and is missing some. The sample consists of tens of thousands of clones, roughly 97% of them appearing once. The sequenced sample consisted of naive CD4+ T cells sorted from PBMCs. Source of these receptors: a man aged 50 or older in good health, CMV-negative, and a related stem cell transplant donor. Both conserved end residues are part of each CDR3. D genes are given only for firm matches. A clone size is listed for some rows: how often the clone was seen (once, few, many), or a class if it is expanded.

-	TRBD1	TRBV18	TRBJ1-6	TGTGCCAGCTCAGGACAGGAAAATTCACCCCTCCACTTT	CASSGQENSPLHF
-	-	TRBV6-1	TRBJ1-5	TGTGCCAGCAGTGAAGGGGCTTGGGGCGGCAATCAGCCCCAGCATTTT	CASSEGAWGGNQPQHF
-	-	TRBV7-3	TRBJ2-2	TGTGCCAGCAGCTTCCCACTAAGGTCTTTGAACACCGGGGAGCTGTTTTTT	CASSFPLRSLNTGELFF
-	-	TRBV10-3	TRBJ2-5	TGTGCCATCAGTGGGGCAGAGACCCAGTACTTC	CAISGAETQYF
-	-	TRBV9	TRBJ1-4	TGTGCCAGCAGCGTAGGGGCAGGGATTAATGAAAAACTGTTTTTT	CASSVGAGINEKLFF
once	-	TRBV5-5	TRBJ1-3	TGTGCCAGCAGCTTCGGGGTTTACTCTGGAAACACCATATATTTT	CASSFGVYSGNTIYF
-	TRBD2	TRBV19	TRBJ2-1	TGTGCCAGTAGTATAACGGCTAGCGGGAGCGTAAACAATGAGCAGTTCTTC	CASSITASGSVNNEQFF
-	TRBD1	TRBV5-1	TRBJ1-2	TGCGCCAGCAGCTCGAACAGGGGGCGGGCTGGCTACACCTTC	CASSSNRGRAGYTF
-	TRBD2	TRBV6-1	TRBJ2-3	TGTGCCAGCAGTGAAGGCCTAGCGGGAGGTACAGATACGCAGTATTTT	CASSEGLAGGTDTQYF
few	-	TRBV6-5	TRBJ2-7	TGTGCCAGCAGCAGGGGCTACGAGCAGTACTTC	CASSRGYEQYF
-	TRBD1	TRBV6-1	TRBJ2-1	TGTGCCAGCAGTGAAGTAGCGTCCGGGACAGGGGGTAGGCAGTTCTTC	CASSEVASGTGGRQFF
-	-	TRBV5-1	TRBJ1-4	TGCGCCAGCAGCTTGGGGGGTTCCGGGACACTTTATGAAAAACTGTTTTTT	CASSLGGSGTLYEKLFF
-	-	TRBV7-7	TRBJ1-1	TGTGCCAGCAGCTCCGGACAGAACACTGAAGCTTTCTTT	CASSSGQNTEAFF
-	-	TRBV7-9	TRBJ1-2	TGTGCCAGCAGCCCGTACAGGGATGGCTACACCTTC	CASSPYRDGYTF
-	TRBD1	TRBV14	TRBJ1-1	TGTGCCAGCAGCCTCGGACAGGCGAACACTGAAGCTTTCTTT	CASSLGQANTEAFF
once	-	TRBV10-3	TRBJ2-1	TGTGCCATCACCCAGGACAGCTACAATGAGCAGTTCTTC	CAITQDSYNEQFF